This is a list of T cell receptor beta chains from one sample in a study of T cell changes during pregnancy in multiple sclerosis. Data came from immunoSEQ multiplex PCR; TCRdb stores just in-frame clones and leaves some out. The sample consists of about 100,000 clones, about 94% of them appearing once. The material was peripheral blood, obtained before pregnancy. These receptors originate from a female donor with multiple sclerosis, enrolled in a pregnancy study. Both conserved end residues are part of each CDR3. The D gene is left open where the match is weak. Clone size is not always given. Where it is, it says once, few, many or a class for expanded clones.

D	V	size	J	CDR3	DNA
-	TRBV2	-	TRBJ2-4	CASILTRGPKNIQYF	TGTGCCAGCATTCTTACAAGGGGTCCCAAAAACATTCAGTACTTC
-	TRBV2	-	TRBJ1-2	CASSEDRKLVGYTF	TGTGCCAGCAGTGAGGACAGAAAGCTTGTAGGCTACACCTTC
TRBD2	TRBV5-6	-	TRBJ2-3	CASSLGWGRAGTDTQYF	TGTGCCAGCAGCTTGGGTTGGGGGAGGGCCGGCACAGATACGCAGTATTTT
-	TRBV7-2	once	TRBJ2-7	CASSEPGLFHYEQYF	TGTGCCAGCAGCGAACCGGGACTCTTCCACTACGAGCAGTACTTC
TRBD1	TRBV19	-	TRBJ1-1	CASSKPTGPNTEAFF	TGTGCCAGTAGTAAACCGACAGGGCCGAACACTGAAGCTTTCTTT
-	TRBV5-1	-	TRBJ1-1	CASSSGGARNTEAFF	TGCGCCAGCAGCTCTGGCGGGGCACGGAACACTGAAGCTTTCTTT
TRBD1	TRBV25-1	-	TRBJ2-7	CASSEGDRISYEQYF	TGTGCCAGCAGTGAGGGGGACAGGATCTCCTACGAGCAGTACTTC
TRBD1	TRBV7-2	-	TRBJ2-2	CASSRLGRGTNTGELFF	TGTGCCAGCAGCCGGTTAGGCAGGGGGACGAACACCGGGGAGCTGTTTTTT
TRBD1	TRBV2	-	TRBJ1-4	CASSERGGVRVNEKLFF	TGTGCCAGCAGTGAGAGAGGGGGCGTTCGCGTCAATGAAAAACTGTTTTTT
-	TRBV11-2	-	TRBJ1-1	CASSLGRGAFF	TGTGCCAGCAGCTTAGGGAGGGGAGCTTTCTTT
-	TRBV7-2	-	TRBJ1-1	CASSLGPMNTEAFF	TGTGCCAGCAGCTTAGGCCCTATGAACACTGAAGCTTTCTTT
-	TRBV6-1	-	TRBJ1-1	CASNLGGSPEAFF	TGTGCCAGCAACCTGGGGGGGTCGCCTGAAGCTTTCTTT
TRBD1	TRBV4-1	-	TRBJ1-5	CASSHPAGGGNQPQHF	TGCGCCAGCAGCCATCCCGCAGGGGGCGGCAATCAGCCCCAGCATTTT
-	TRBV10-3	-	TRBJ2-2	CAISDPGYTGELFF	TGTGCCATCAGTGATCCCGGGTACACCGGGGAGCTGTTTTTT
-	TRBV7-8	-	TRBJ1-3	CASSLGGSGNTIYF	TGTGCCAGCAGCTTAGGAGGCTCTGGAAACACCATATATTTT
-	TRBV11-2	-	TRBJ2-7	CASSQVIRPEQYF	TGTGCCAGCAGCCAGGTCATTAGGCCCGAGCAGTACTTC
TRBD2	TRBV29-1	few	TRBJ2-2	CSGRGARTGELFF	TGCAGCGGGCGGGGGGCGAGAACCGGGGAGCTGTTTTTT
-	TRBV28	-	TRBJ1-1	CAGTKTGEPEAFF	TGTGCCGGTACAAAGACAGGAGAACCTGAAGCTTTCTTT
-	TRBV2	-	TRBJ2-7	CASSVGDLYEQYF	TGTGCCAGCAGTGTAGGGGATCTCTACGAGCAGTACTTC
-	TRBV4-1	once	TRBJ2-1	CASSQDGAGISYNEQFF	TGCGCCAGCAGCCAAGATGGGGCAGGGATCTCCTACAATGAGCAGTTCTTC
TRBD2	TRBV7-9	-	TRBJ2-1	CASSRSGIEQFF	TGTGCCAGCAGCCGTAGCGGGATCGAGCAGTTCTTC
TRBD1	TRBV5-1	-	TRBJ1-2	CASSLQGNYGYTF	TGCGCCAGCAGCTTACAGGGGAACTATGGCTACACCTTC
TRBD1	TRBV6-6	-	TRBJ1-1	CASRAPDRFTEAFF	TGTGCCAGCAGAGCCCCGGACAGGTTTACTGAAGCTTTCTTT
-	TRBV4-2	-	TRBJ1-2	CASSQEGGGKGYGYTF	TGTGCCAGCAGCCAAGAAGGGGGGGGAAAGGGTTATGGCTACACCTTC
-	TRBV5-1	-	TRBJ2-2	CASSLATGISMQTGELFF	TGCGCCAGCAGCTTGGCCACAGGGATCTCTATGCAGACCGGGGAGCTGTTTTTT
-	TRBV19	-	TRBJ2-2	CASSIGQGANTGELFF	TGTGCCAGTAGTATAGGTCAGGGTGCGAACACCGGGGAGCTGTTTTTT
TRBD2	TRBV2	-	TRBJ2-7	CASSERRGVGTSGSRNEQYF	TGTGCCAGCAGTGAACGCCGGGGAGTCGGGACTAGCGGGAGTAGAAACGAGCAGTACTTC